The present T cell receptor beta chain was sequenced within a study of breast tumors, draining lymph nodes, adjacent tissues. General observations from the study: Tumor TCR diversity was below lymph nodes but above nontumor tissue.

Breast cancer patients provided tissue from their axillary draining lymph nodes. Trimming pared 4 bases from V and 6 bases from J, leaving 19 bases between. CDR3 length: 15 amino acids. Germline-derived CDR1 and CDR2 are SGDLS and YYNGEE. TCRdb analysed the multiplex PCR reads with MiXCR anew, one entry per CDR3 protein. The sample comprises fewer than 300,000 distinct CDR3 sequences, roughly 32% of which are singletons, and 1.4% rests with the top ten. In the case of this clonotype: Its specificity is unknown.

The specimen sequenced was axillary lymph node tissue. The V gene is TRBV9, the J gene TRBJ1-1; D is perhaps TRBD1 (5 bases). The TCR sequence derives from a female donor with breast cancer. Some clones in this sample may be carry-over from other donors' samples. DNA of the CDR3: TGTGCCAGCAGCCCAAAACCGGGACCCTCGGCTGAAGCTTTCTTT. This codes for CASSPKPGPSAEAFF. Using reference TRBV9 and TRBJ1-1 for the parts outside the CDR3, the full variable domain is DSGVTQTPKHLITATGQRVTLRCSPRSGDLSVYWYQQSLDQGLQFLIQYYNGEERAKGNILERFSAQQFPDLHSELNLSSLELGDSALYFCASSPKPGPSAEAFFGQGTRLTVV.